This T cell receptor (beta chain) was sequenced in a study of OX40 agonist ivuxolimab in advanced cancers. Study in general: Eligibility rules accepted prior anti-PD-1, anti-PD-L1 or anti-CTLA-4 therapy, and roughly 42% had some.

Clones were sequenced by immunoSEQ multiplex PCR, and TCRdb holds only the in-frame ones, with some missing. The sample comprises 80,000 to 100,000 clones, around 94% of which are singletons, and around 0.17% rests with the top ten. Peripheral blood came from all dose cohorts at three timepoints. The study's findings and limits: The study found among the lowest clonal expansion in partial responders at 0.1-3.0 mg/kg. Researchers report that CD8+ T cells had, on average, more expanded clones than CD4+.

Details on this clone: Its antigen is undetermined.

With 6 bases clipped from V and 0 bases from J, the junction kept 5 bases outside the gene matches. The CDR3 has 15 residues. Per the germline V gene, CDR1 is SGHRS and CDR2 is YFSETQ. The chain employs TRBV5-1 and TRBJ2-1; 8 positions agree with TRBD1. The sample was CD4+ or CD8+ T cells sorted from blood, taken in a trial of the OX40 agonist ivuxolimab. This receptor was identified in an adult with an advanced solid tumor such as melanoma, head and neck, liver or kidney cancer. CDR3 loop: CASMGQASSYNEQFF. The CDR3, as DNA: TGCGCCAGCATGGGACAGGCCAGCTCCTACAATGAGCAGTTCTTC.